There are many counts of the clone carrying this T cell receptor (beta chain). Its cognate antigen is unknown. These data originate in a study of neurological immune-mediated disorders. Study observations and caveats: Among 34 multiple sclerosis patients, phylogenetic grouping put the repertoires of 18 into a single related-CDR3 cluster, a possible signature. The multiple sclerosis repertoire cluster was associated with no clinical or MRI feature. The expanded clones of different subjects shared no CDR3 amino acid sequences (suggesting private repertoires in all groups).

TCRdb reprocessed the 5' RACE reads via MiXCR and lists one record per CDR3 protein. The data show under 45,000 distinct CDR3 sequences, approximately 2.4% seen once. The CDR3 contains 18 residues. Per the germline V gene, CDR1 is MNHEY and CDR2 is SVGAGI. V was pared by 0 bases and J by 3 bases, with 15 bases between. Sequenced material: PBMCs. This clonotype was obtained from a man aged 45 to 65 with multiple sclerosis. The gene calls are TRBV6-5 and TRBJ1-6; D is possibly TRBD1 (5 bases). In DNA, the CDR3 is TGTGCCAGCAGTTACTCGAATCAGGGTGGGATCTATAATTCACCCCTCCACTTT. It specifies CASSYSNQGGIYNSPLHF.